The 24 T cell receptor beta chains below were found in one sample sequenced in a study of memory CD4+ T cells and cytomegalovirus serostatus. The data were produced by immunoSEQ multiplex PCR, yet TCRdb's version contains in-frame clones alone and is incomplete. The sample shows some 50,000 clones, around 74% of them seen only once. Single viable CD3+CD4+CD8-CD45RO+ cells were sorted as the memory CD4+ T cells. Sequencing input: memory CD4+ T cells from blood. The receptors derive from an adult in good health and CMV-seropositive.

The genes are TRBV7-6 and TRBJ2-7; 10 positions match TRBD1. The CDR3 is 14 amino acids. Germline CDR1 reads SGHVS; CDR2 reads FNYEAQ. The J segment lost 3 bases and the V segment lost 5 bases, leaving 4 bases of the junction unmatched. CDR3 sequence reads: CASSRGQGGYEQYF. The CDR3 DNA is TGTGCCAGCAGCCGAGGACAGGGGGGCTACGAGCAGTACTTC. Combining the CDR3 with reference TRBV7-6 and TRBJ2-7 gives the whole variable domain GAGVSQSPRYKVTKRGQDVALRCDPISGHVSLYWYRQALGQGPEFLTYFNYEAQQDKSGLPNDRFSAERPEGSISTLTIQRTEQRDSAMYRCASSRGQGGYEQYFGPGTRLTVT.

The chain combines TRBV5-1 with TRBJ2-1; D remains ambiguous. CDR1 and CDR2 (germline): SGHRS, YFSETQ. Trimming took 0 bases from V and 7 from J, leaving 8 bases between them. This CDR3 is built from 13 residues. The CDR3 here is CASSLAAPNEQFF. In nucleotides, the CDR3 is TGCGCCAGCAGCTTGGCAGCCCCGAATGAGCAGTTCTTC.

The gene calls are TRBV11-2 and TRBJ1-6; D not certain. Germline assignment: CDR1 SGHAT and CDR2 FQNNGV. V lost 1 base and J lost 14, with 12 bases in between. The CDR3 runs 13 residues. CDR3 DNA sequence: TGTGCCAGCAGCTTAGTCTCGGATTGGTCCCTCCACTTT. This sequence encodes CASSLVSDWSLHF.

Only a few counts were recorded for this clone. The genes are TRBV27 and TRBJ2-3; D is ambiguous. There are 14 residues in the CDR3. Germline V gene data show CDR1 as MNHEY and CDR2 as SMNVEV (reference sequence). Trimming left V 6 bases short and J 4 bases short, with 14 bases between. CDR3: CASSVGDPSDTQYF. The CDR3 bases are TGTGCCAGCAGCGTCGGAGACCCTTCAGATACGCAGTATTTT.

The V and J genes are TRBV28 and TRBJ2-7, with 10 positions matching TRBD1. Germline CDR1 is MDHEN and CDR2 is SYDVKM. Germline trimming cut 6 bases from V and 5 bases from J; bases unmatched to any gene: 4. This CDR3 has 13 amino acids. This CDR3 is CASRTGGLHEQYF. Here the CDR3 DNA reads TGTGCCAGCAGGACAGGGGGCCTCCACGAGCAGTACTTC.

J is TRBJ1-2 and V is TRBV2, with D possibly matching TRBD1 (6 bases). Germline-derived CDR1 and CDR2 are SNHLY and FYNNEI. V was cut by 3 bases and J by 4 bases, with 15 bases left in between. The CDR3 has 15 residues. The CDR3 spells CASSEGGRGTYGYTF. CDR3 coding DNA: TGTGCCAGCAGTGAGGGGGGCCGGGGTACCTATGGCTACACCTTC.

The gene calls are TRBV6-1 and TRBJ2-7, with D possibly being TRBD1 or TRBD2 (5 bases each). The CDR3 has 14 residues. CDR1 and CDR2 (germline): MNHNS, SASEGT. The V end lost 1 base, the J end lost 3 bases, and 10 bases lay between the germline ends. The CDR3 region is CASSEVGGDYEQYF. CDR3 nucleotide sequence: TGTGCCAGCAGTGAAGTTGGGGGAGACTACGAGCAGTACTTC.

This sequence joins TRBV19 and TRBJ1-6; 9 bases match TRBD1. The CDR3 contains 15 residues. The germline V gene has CDR1 LNHDA and CDR2 SQIVND (reference sequence). The V gene end was trimmed by 5 bases and the J gene end by 7 bases; junction bases not matched to a gene: 6. The CDR3 loop is CASSQGQGYNSPLHF. In DNA, the CDR3 is TGTGCCAGTAGTCAAGGACAGGGGTACAATTCACCCCTCCACTTT.

The table lists this clone with a few counts. This chain uses TRBV5-4 with TRBJ1-4; maybe TRBD1 (6 bases). V was trimmed by 5 bases and J by 1 base, leaving 18 bases between them. The length of the CDR3 is 17 residues. Looked up from germline, CDR1 is SGHNT and CDR2 is YYREEE (reference sequence). The CDR3 DNA is TGTGCCAGCAGTGGGGGCGCAGGGAAGTTAACTAATGAAAAACTGTTTTTT. This gives the protein CASSGGAGKLTNEKLFF.

On this clone itself: The same CDR3 can be traced to other DNA sequences in this sample. The CDR3, as DNA: TGTGCCAGCAGCTCTGACAGCTCTGGAAACACCATATATTTT. Protein sequence: CASSSDSSGNTIYF. J is TRBJ1-3 and V is TRBV11-3; D might be TRBD1 (5 bases). Germline V CDR1 and CDR2: SGHNT, YENEEA. V gave up 4 bases and J gave up 0 bases, with 7 bases separating them. This CDR3 spans 14 amino acids.

The chain links TRBV10-1 to TRBJ1-3; a weak D match, TRBD1 (5 bases). Germline-derived CDR1 and CDR2 are WNHNN and SYGVQD (reference sequence). Trimming stripped 7 bases from V and 0 bases from J, with 7 bases between. The CDR3 is made up of 13 amino acids. CDR3 in DNA: TGCGCCAGCACGAGGGGCTCTGGAAACACCATATATTTT. Encoded protein: CASTRGSGNTIYF.

This clone has a single count. This chain connects TRBV28 to TRBJ2-4, with 10 bases lining up with TRBD1. The CDR3 consists of 16 residues. Germline CDR1 reads MDHEN; CDR2 reads SYDVKM. The trim removed 4 bases at V and 3 bases at J, leaving 6 bases unmatched. The CDR3 loop reads CASSSTGGDVKNIQYF. The CDR3 DNA sequence: TGTGCCAGCAGTTCGACAGGGGGCGATGTCAAAAACATTCAGTACTTC.

Written as DNA, the CDR3 is TGTGCCAGCAGCCCCGAGGGGGATTCACCCCTCCACTTT. It specifies CASSPEGDSPLHF. The V call is TRBV7-9, the J call TRBJ1-6; maybe TRBD1 (6 bases). This CDR3 has 13 residues. Trimming left V 5 bases short and J 8 bases short, with 10 bases between. Germline V gene data show CDR1 as SEHNR and CDR2 as FQNEAQ (reference sequence).

This rearrangement joins TRBV10-2 to TRBJ1-1, with TRBD1 matching over 7 bases. CDR1 is WSHSY and CDR2 is SAAADI in the germline V gene. The V segment lost 5 bases and the J segment 4 bases; nucleotides outside the gene matches: 7. The CDR3 is made up of 14 amino acids. This CDR3 is CASSTLDRVTEAFF. In nucleotides, the CDR3 is TGCGCCAGCAGTACCCTCGACAGGGTCACTGAAGCTTTCTTT.

The V gene is TRBV4-2, the J gene TRBJ2-5; 9 bases are a match to TRBD2. There are 16 residues in the CDR3. The J segment lost 5 bases and the V segment lost 1 base, leaving 8 bases of the junction unmatched. The germline CDR1 and CDR2 sequences are LGHNA and YNFKEQ. CDR3: CASSQALAGVGETQYF. DNA of the CDR3: TGTGCCAGCAGCCAAGCGTTAGCGGGGGTGGGTGAGACCCAGTACTTC.

V gene TRBV5-1 combines with J gene TRBJ2-7; TRBD2 is a possible D gene (6 bases). The germline V and J ends were trimmed by 6 bases and 7 bases, with 29 bases remaining between them. Germline CDR1 is SGHRS and CDR2 is YFSETQ. CDR3 size: 17 residues. CDR3 sequence: CASNPLGGGASAGEQYF. In nucleotides, the CDR3 is TGCGCCAGCAACCCCCTCGGAGGCGGCGCGTCGGCGGGGGAGCAGTACTTC.

This clone occurred a few times. This sequence joins TRBV4-1 and TRBJ2-4; 7 bases fit TRBD1. The CDR3 spans 16 residues. Germline V lookup: CDR1 MGHRA, CDR2 YSYEKL. J lost 0 bases, V lost 4 bases, and 6 bases had no gene match. CDR3 sequence: CASSRDRVGAKNIQYF. Written as DNA, the CDR3 is TGCGCCAGCAGCCGCGACAGGGTCGGAGCCAAAAACATTCAGTACTTC.

The chain uses TRBV28 and TRBJ2-6; TRBD1 matches at 9 bases. The germline V gene encodes CDR1 MDHEN and CDR2 SYDVKM. This CDR3 has 19 residues. V was clipped by 6 bases and J by 0 bases; unmatched bases: 12. The CDR3 nucleotides are TGTGCCAGCAGCTCCTCGGGACAGGGTGGATACTCTGGGGCCAACGTCCTGACTTTC. It specifies CASSSSGQGGYSGANVLTF.

J is TRBJ1-1 and V is TRBV18; D is possibly TRBD1 (6 bases). This CDR3 spans 14 amino acids. V dropped 1 base and J dropped 5 bases, with 11 bases sitting between them. Germline V gene sequence: CDR1 KGHSH, CDR2 LQKENI. CDR3 sequence: CASSPRTGRTEAFF. CDR3 coding DNA: TGTGCCAGCTCACCACGTACAGGGCGGACTGAAGCTTTCTTT.

This rearrangement joins TRBV7-2 to TRBJ2-7; either TRBD1 or TRBD2 may supply D (6 bases each). The V end lost 1 base, the J end lost 2 bases, and 15 bases lay between the germline ends. Per the germline V gene, CDR1 is SGHTA and CDR2 is FQGNSA. CDR3 length equals 16 residues. CDR3 bases: TGTGCCAGCAGCTTAGGGGGGGCTGCCGAACCCTACGAGCAGTACTTC. Its translation: CASSLGGAAEPYEQYF. The full variable domain, in which reference TRBV7-2 and TRBJ2-7 provide the parts outside the CDR3, is GAGVSQSPSNKVTEKGKDVELRCDPISGHTALYWYRQSLGQGLEFLIYFQGNSAPDKSGLPSDRFSAERTGGSVSTLTIQRTQQEDSAVYLCASSLGGAAEPYEQYFGPGTRLTVT.

The chain links TRBV7-8 to TRBJ2-7; possibly TRBD1 or TRBD2 for D (5 bases each). CDR1 and CDR2 from the germline V gene are SGHVS and FQNEAQ. The CDR3 is 13 residues long. V was cut by 2 bases and J by 6 bases, with 11 bases left in between. The chain's CDR3 is CASSLLGVGEQYF. In DNA, the CDR3 is TGTGCCAGCAGCTTACTGGGGGTTGGCGAGCAGTACTTC.

This clone was picked up a small number of times. This rearrangement joins TRBV27 to TRBJ1-1, with 9 bases that match TRBD1. The CDR3 spans 18 residues. V was pared by 3 bases and J by 5 bases, with 16 bases of the junction left unmatched. Germline CDR1 reads MNHEY; CDR2 reads SMNVEV (reference sequence). The CDR3 coding sequence is TGTGCCAGCAGTTTGGGGGGCCCATTGGACAGGGGAGGGACTGAAGCTTTCTTT. It translates to CASSLGGPLDRGGTEAFF.

This chain joins TRBV5-6 and TRBJ2-2; D uncertain. CDR3 length equals 16 residues. CDR1 SGHDT and CDR2 YYEEEE come from the germline V gene. V lost 9 bases to trimming and J lost 3 bases, with 21 bases between them. CDR3 protein: CATTNLGSFHTGELFF. In DNA, the CDR3 is TGTGCCACCACAAATCTGGGCAGTTTCCACACCGGGGAGCTGTTTTTT.

This chain uses TRBV18 with TRBJ2-7, with D possibly being TRBD1 (6 bases). This CDR3 is 13 amino acids long. Trimming cost V 3 bases and J 1 base, with 7 bases left between them. The V gene's germline CDR1 is KGHSH and CDR2 LQKENI. The CDR3 nucleotides read TGTGCCAGCTCACCGGGGGCTTCCTACGAGCAGTACTTC. As protein: CASSPGASYEQYF. Together with reference TRBV18 and TRBJ2-7, the CDR3 gives the full variable domain: NAGVMQNPRHLVRRRGQEARLRCSPMKGHSHVYWYRQLPEEGLKFMVYLQKENIIDESGMPKERFSAEFPKEGPSILRIQQVVRGDSAAYFCASSPGASYEQYFGPGTRLTVT.